The 13 T cell receptor beta chains reported below all come from one sample, sequenced in a study of blood T cell repertoires in COVID-19. Some clones are missing from TCRdb's copy, which holds only in-frame ones; the method was immunoSEQ multiplex PCR. The data contain 250,000 to 300,000 clones, 86% of them singletons. The source material was peripheral blood. The receptors shown here come from a woman aged 25-40 years with COVID-19, enrolled during active disease.

The V call is TRBV13, the J call TRBJ1-2; a possible D gene is TRBD1 (6 bases). V gave up 7 bases and J gave up 7 bases, with 16 bases separating them. This CDR3 is built from 13 residues. CDR1 PRHDT and CDR2 FYEKMQ come from the germline V gene (reference sequence). The CDR3 sequence: CASIEAGGGGYTF. The CDR3 DNA reads TGTGCCAGCATAGAGGCGGGGGGCGGTGGCTACACCTTC. Combining the CDR3 with reference TRBV13 and TRBJ1-2 gives the whole variable domain AAGVIQSPRHLIKEKRETATLKCYPIPRHDTVYWYQQGPGQDPQFLISFYEKMQSDKGSIPDRFSAQQFSDYHSELNMSSLELGDSALYFCASIEAGGGGYTFGSGTRLTVV.

This clone was recorded only once. The chain combines TRBV14 with TRBJ2-5; 9 nucleotides line up with TRBD2. From germline, CDR1 is SGHDN and CDR2 FVKESK. The CDR3 loop spans 16 amino acids. J lost 2 bases, V lost 1 base, and 5 bases had no gene match. The CDR3 loop reads CASSQVAGVLQETQYF. The CDR3 DNA follows: TGTGCCAGCAGCCAAGTAGCGGGGGTACTACAAGAGACCCAGTACTTC. The full variable domain, its missing parts supplied by reference TRBV14 and TRBJ2-5, is EAGVTQFPSHSVIEKGQTVTLRCDPISGHDNLYWYRRVMGKEIKFLLHFVKESKQDESGMPNNRFLAERTGGTYSTLKVQPAELEDSGVYFCASSQVAGVLQETQYFGPGTRLLVL.

This chain uses TRBV6-2 or TRBV6-3 with TRBJ1-5; TRBD1 might be the D (5 bases). The CDR3 spans 17 residues. V lost 4 bases and J 4 bases, leaving 20 bases between the germline ends. CDR1 is MNHEY and CDR2 is SVGEGT in the germline V gene. Here the CDR3 reads CASSSPIQAPRNQPQHF. DNA of the CDR3: TGTGCCAGCAGTTCCCCAATACAGGCGCCCAGAAATCAGCCCCAGCATTTT.

The chain couples TRBV10-3 to TRBJ1-4; possibly TRBD1 for D (6 bases). Trimming shortened V by 3 bases and J by 10 bases, and 6 bases separated the two germline ends. The CDR3 runs to 11 residues. Germline CDR1 ENHRY, CDR2 SYGVKD. In DNA, the CDR3 is TGTGCCATCAGTGAAGGGGGAAAACTGTTTTTT. It encodes CAISEGGKLFF.

The CDR3, as DNA: TGTGCCAGCAGTTTAGGGCTAGCGGCTGGCGAGCAGTACTTC. This sequence encodes CASSLGLAAGEQYF. V usage is TRBV27 and J usage is TRBJ2-7, with 7 bases identical to TRBD2. V shed 2 bases, J shed 6 bases, and the junction held 7 bases outside the gene matches. There are 14 residues in the CDR3. CDR1 and CDR2 (germline): MNHEY, SMNVEV (reference sequence).

This rearrangement joins TRBV19 to TRBJ2-3, with 9 nucleotides matching TRBD1. V lost 0 bases to trimming and J lost 4 bases; unmatched junction nucleotides: 8. The CDR3 extends over 17 amino acids. Per germline, CDR1 LNHDA and CDR2 SQIVND (reference sequence). CDR3 coding DNA: TGTGCCAGTAGTATAGACCCTACAGGGGGCTTCGCAGATACGCAGTATTTT. Residues: CASSIDPTGGFADTQYF.

The rearrangement joins TRBV5-5 to TRBJ2-3; D is perhaps TRBD1 (6 bases). The germline V and J ends were trimmed by 0 bases and 5 bases, with 10 bases remaining between them. The V gene's germline CDR1 is SGHKS and CDR2 YYEKEE (reference sequence). The CDR3 runs 14 residues. The CDR3 bases are TGTGCCAGCAGCTTGGACAGGGTGGAAGATACGCAGTATTTT. Encoded protein: CASSLDRVEDTQYF.

Ten or more counts support this clone. Other DNA sequences of this sample code for an identical CDR3. CDR3 residues: CASSFQRDMPYEQYF. CDR3 DNA: TGTGCCAGCAGTTTCCAAAGGGACATGCCCTACGAGCAGTACTTC. This rearrangement joins TRBV6-5 to TRBJ2-7, with TRBD1 as a possible D gene (6 bases). V dropped 4 bases and J dropped 2 bases, with 15 bases sitting between them. The CDR3 extends over 15 amino acids. Germline V gives CDR1 MNHEY, CDR2 SVGAGI.

This clone has a count of ten or more. This chain links TRBV2 with TRBJ2-5; 11 bases agree with TRBD2. This CDR3 region has 16 residues. Germline CDR1 SNHLY, CDR2 FYNNEI. Trimming at V came to 6 bases and at J to 4 bases, leaving 10 bases not matched to a gene. CDR3 amino acids: CASSQTSGGIRETQYF. Written as DNA, the CDR3 is TGTGCCAGCAGCCAAACTAGCGGGGGAATACGAGAGACCCAGTACTTC.

This chain connects TRBV5-4 to TRBJ1-1, with D perhaps matching TRBD1 (5 bases). Trimming took 2 bases from V and 3 from J, leaving 8 bases between them. In germline, CDR1 is SGHNT, CDR2 YYREEE (reference sequence). The CDR3 length is 13 residues. The CDR3 nucleotides are TGTGCCAGCAGCTTCGGGGGTGACACTGAAGCTTTCTTT. It encodes CASSFGGDTEAFF. Full variable domain (rest looked up from reference TRBV5-4 and TRBJ1-1): ETGVTQSPTHLIKTRGQQVTLRCSSQSGHNTVSWYQQALGQGPQFIFQYYREEENGRGNFPPRFSGLQFPNYSSELNVNALELDDSALYLCASSFGGDTEAFFGQGTRLTVV.

The V call is TRBV30, the J call TRBJ1-1; D perhaps matches TRBD1 (5 bases). This CDR3 spans 12 amino acids. V gave up 1 base and J gave up 7 bases, with 10 bases separating them. The germline V gene encodes CDR1 GTSNPN and CDR2 SVGIG (reference sequence). The CDR3 coding sequence is TGTGCCTGGAGTGGGAGGAGGGGTGAAGCTTTCTTT. This sequence encodes CAWSGRRGEAFF.

V is TRBV6-1 and J is TRBJ2-3, with D maybe TRBD1 (6 bases). Germline V gives CDR1 MNHNS, CDR2 SASEGT. V lost 2 bases, J lost 0 bases, and 12 bases lay in between. This CDR3 spans 16 amino acids. The CDR3 is CASSERGGPSTDTQYF. Here the CDR3 DNA reads TGTGCCAGCAGTGAACGTGGGGGCCCGAGCACAGATACGCAGTATTTT.

In this sample, this clone turned up many times. The V gene is TRBV2, the J gene TRBJ1-2; a possible D gene is TRBD1 (6 bases). There are 14 residues in the CDR3. Per the germline V gene, CDR1 is SNHLY and CDR2 is FYNNEI. Trimming took off 6 bases at V and 2 bases at J, with 13 bases between the two ends. CDR3 sequence: CASSTGYSNYGYTF. DNA of the CDR3: TGTGCCAGCAGCACAGGGTACTCCAACTATGGCTACACCTTC.